These 25 T cell receptor beta chains came from one sample sequenced in a study of Graves' ophthalmopathy and Graves' hyperthyroidism. Amplified TCR beta CDR3 regions were obtained using RNA transcripts as template. After a first-round RT-PCR with HTBI primers, a second-round multiplex PCR was run. TCRdb recomputed calls from the multiplex PCR reads with MiXCR, one row per CDR3 protein. The sample contains around 660,000 distinct CDR3 sequences, about two fifths of which appear only once. Sample: peripheral blood. Receptors were obtained from an adult man with Graves' ophthalmopathy.

This clonotype was counted a few times. The chain couples TRBV3-1 to TRBJ2-2; 7 bases are a match to TRBD1. V trimming: 2 bases; J trimming: 4 bases; junction bases outside the gene matches: 7. This CDR3 is 16 amino acids long. CDR1 is LGHDT, CDR2 YNNKEL, per germline (reference sequence). CDR3 amino acids: CASSQRDRASTGELFF. DNA of the CDR3: TGTGCCAGCAGCCAAAGGGACAGAGCCTCCACCGGGGAGCTGTTTTTT.

The chain joins TRBV20-1 to TRBJ2-3; D gene uncertain. The germline CDR1 and CDR2 sequences are DFQATT and SNEGSKA (reference sequence). The germline V and J ends were trimmed by 0 bases and 6 bases, with 4 bases remaining between them. CDR3 length equals 11 residues. The CDR3 is CSAREADTQYF. CDR3 sequence (DNA): TGCAGTGCTAGAGAGGCCGATACGCAGTATTTT.

This clonotype was counted many times. The J gene is TRBJ1-2, the V gene TRBV7-3, with D unclear. The V gene lost 9 bases and the J gene lost 0 bases, with 8 bases spanning the gap. The germline gives CDR1 SGHTA, CDR2 FQGTGA. The CDR3 has 12 amino acids. The CDR3 coding sequence is TGTGCCAGTCCGTTTACTAACTATGGCTACACCTTC. It is translated as CASPFTNYGYTF.

Concerning this clonotype: Since a much larger clone is just one base distant, this may be a read error. The genes are TRBV29-1 and TRBJ2-2; D might be TRBD1 (6 bases). The V gene lost 8 bases and the J gene lost 9 bases, with 19 bases spanning the gap. Germline loops: CDR1 SQVTM, CDR2 ANQGSEA. The CDR3 totals 13 residues. CDR3 DNA: TGCAGCATGGAGGACAGAACGACCAGGGAGCTGTTTTTT. Its protein is CSMEDRTTRELFF.

The chain recombines TRBV10-2 with TRBJ2-5; D might be TRBD1 (6 bases). The assigned J gene may be wrong: the sequence end matches TRBJ2-7 better. Germline assignment: CDR1 WSHSY and CDR2 SAAADI. This CDR3 region has 15 residues. In DNA, the CDR3 is TGCGCCAGCAGCCAAGAATGGTCAGGGGTAGGCGAGCAGTACTTC. Its protein product is CASSQEWSGVGEQYF.

The chain has TRBV11-1 and TRBJ1-6; D not certain. Germline V gives CDR1 SGHAT, CDR2 FQDESV (reference sequence). V was cut by 5 bases and J by 8 bases, with 22 bases left in between. This CDR3 comprises 17 residues. The CDR3 nucleotides are TGTGCCAGCAGCGACACGGAAGAGGGTTTGAGAGATTCACCCCTCCACTTT. Translating gives CASSDTEEGLRDSPLHF.

This clonotype was detected ten times or more. The V and J genes are TRBV7-9 and TRBJ1-5; D ambiguous. The CDR3 runs to 14 residues. CDR1 is SEHNR and CDR2 is FQNEAQ in the germline V gene (reference sequence). V was cut by 5 bases and J by 3 bases, with 11 bases left in between. CDR3 protein: CASSTGGINQPQHF. The CDR3 DNA follows: TGTGCCAGCAGCACCGGCGGGATCAATCAGCCCCAGCATTTT.

This chain links TRBV5-1 with TRBJ2-5; weak D call: TRBD2 (6 bases). CDR3 length: 17 amino acids. Germline V lookup: CDR1 SGHRS, CDR2 YFSETQ. Trimming shortened V by 1 base and J by 5 bases, and 21 bases separated the two germline ends. CDR3 protein: CASSLRTSEGLGETQYF. The CDR3 DNA reads TGCGCCAGCAGCTTGAGGACCTCGGAGGGTCTGGGGGAGACCCAGTACTTC.

On this clonotype itself: One end of the junction fails to match germline, which may point to a read error. The V gene is TRBV20-1, the J gene TRBJ2-6, with a weak D call TRBD1 (7 bases). CDR3 length equals 14 residues. Germline V gene sequence: CDR1 DFQATT, CDR2 SNEGSKA (reference sequence). CDR3 DNA: TGCAGTGCTAGCAGGGGGGCAGGGGGCAACGTCCTGACTTTC. Protein sequence: CSASRGAGGNVLTF.

In this sample, this clonotype turned up many times. The chain has TRBV25-1 and TRBJ1-5; 9 nucleotides match TRBD1. V was clipped by 4 bases and J by 7 bases; unmatched bases: 11. CDR1 and CDR2 from the germline V gene are MGHDK and SYGVNS. CDR3 length: 16 residues. CDR3 sequence reads: CASSGGLDRGGQPQHF. The CDR3 DNA is TGTGCCAGCAGTGGGGGGCTGGACAGGGGAGGGCAGCCCCAGCATTTT.

This clonotype turned up a few times. The V call is TRBV19, the J call TRBJ2-7; 9 bases match TRBD1. The CDR3 has 15 amino acids. V was clipped by 6 bases and J by 3 bases; unmatched bases: 9. Germline V lookup: CDR1 LNHDA, CDR2 SQIVND (reference sequence). CDR3 region: CASRLTGQGFYEQYF. CDR3 bases: TGTGCCAGTAGACTCACGGGACAGGGTTTCTACGAGCAGTACTTC.

This clonotype was found once. V gene TRBV15 combines with J gene TRBJ1-6, with 10 bases fitting TRBD1. With 3 bases clipped from V and 13 bases from J, the junction kept 9 bases outside the gene matches. The CDR3 sequence is 15 residues long. Per the germline V gene, CDR1 is LNHNV and CDR2 is YYDKDF (reference sequence). The CDR3 DNA is TGTGCCACCAGCAGCACCGGGACAGGGGAAACTCCCCTCCACTTT. Its protein product is CATSSTGTGETPLHF. Supplemented by reference TRBV15 and TRBJ1-6, the full variable domain reads DAMVIQNPRYQVTQFGKPVTLSCSQTLNHNVMYWYQQKSSQAPKLLFHYYDKDFNNEADTPDNFQSRRPNTSFCFLDIRSPGLGDTAMYLCATSSTGTGETPLHFGNGTRLTVT.

V usage is TRBV7-3 and J usage is TRBJ2-5; no definite D call. Looked up from germline, CDR1 is SGHTA and CDR2 is FQGTGA. This CDR3 region has 12 residues. The V and J ends lost 5 bases and 11 bases respectively, with 15 bases between them. The CDR3 sequence: CASSATAGSQYF. The DNA for the CDR3 is TGTGCCAGCAGCGCTACGGCAGGATCGCAGTACTTC.

This clonotype was observed a handful of times. The rearrangement links TRBV5-1 to TRBJ1-4, with a weak D call TRBD1 (5 bases). Germline V gene lookup returns CDR1 SGHRS and CDR2 YFSETQ. This CDR3 is built from 16 residues. Trimming took off 4 bases at V and 1 base at J, with 14 bases between the two ends. CDR3 in DNA: TGCGCCAGCAGCCCTGATCATAGGGGAACTAATGAAAAACTGTTTTTT. Translating it yields CASSPDHRGTNEKLFF.

There are many counts of this clonotype. The chain combines TRBV7-9 with TRBJ1-1; D is possibly TRBD1 (5 bases). From germline, CDR1 is SEHNR and CDR2 FQNEAQ (reference sequence). The CDR3 has 14 residues. V gave up 2 bases and J gave up 4 bases, with 11 bases separating them. Written as DNA, the CDR3 is TGTGCCAGCAGCTTAAGGTCCGGGGGCACTGAAGCTTTCTTT. It encodes CASSLRSGGTEAFF. The full variable domain, rest sourced from reference TRBV7-9 and TRBJ1-1, is DTGVSQNPRHKITKRGQNVTFRCDPISEHNRLYWYRQTLGQGPEFLTYFQNEAQLEKSRLLSDRFSAERPKGSFSTLEIQRTEQGDSAMYLCASSLRSGGTEAFFGQGTRLTVV.

V and J are TRBV7-2 and TRBJ1-4; D not certain. This CDR3 spans 13 amino acids. Germline V gene data show CDR1 as SGHTA and CDR2 as FQGNSA. Trimming stripped 7 bases from V and 4 bases from J, with 10 bases between. The CDR3: CASKLLDNEKLFF. In nucleotides, the CDR3 is TGTGCCAGCAAATTACTAGATAATGAAAAACTGTTTTTT.

V and J are TRBV19 and TRBJ1-5; 9 bases line up with TRBD1. There are 15 residues in the CDR3. CDR1 is LNHDA and CDR2 is SQIVND in the germline V gene (reference sequence). Trimming took 3 bases from V and 7 from J; bases not matched to a gene: 7. The CDR3: CASSMGTGLGQPQHF. Here the CDR3 DNA reads TGTGCCAGTAGTATGGGGACAGGGTTAGGACAGCCCCAGCATTTT.

In the case of this clonotype: Sequence at one end of the junction differs from germline and may be a read error. V usage is TRBV10-3 and J usage is TRBJ1-2; a weak D match, TRBD1 (5 bases). The CDR3 covers 16 residues. Germline V gene lookup returns CDR1 ENHRY and CDR2 SYGVKD. The CDR3 DNA is TGTGCCAGCAGTCCGGGACCCGAGTTAGCTAACTATGGCTACACCTTC. Encoded protein: CASSPGPELANYGYTF.

This clonotype was counted ten times or more. V usage is TRBV2 and J usage is TRBJ1-2; D remains ambiguous. Germline V gene data show CDR1 as SNHLY and CDR2 as FYNNEI. The length of the CDR3 is 12 residues. V was cut by 4 bases and J by 8 bases, with 11 bases left in between. The CDR3 sequence: CASSVEAFGYTF. Here the CDR3 DNA reads TGTGCCAGCAGTGTGGAGGCGTTCGGCTACACCTTC.

The table lists this clonotype with a count of one. The J gene is TRBJ2-2, the V gene TRBV20-1; 7 bases map to TRBD1. J gave up 3 bases and V 3 bases, and 7 bases lay outside the gene matches. Germline loops: CDR1 DFQATT, CDR2 SNEGSKA (reference sequence). This CDR3 contains 15 residues. CDR3 region: CSASTGTGDTGELFF. The CDR3 coding sequence is TGCAGTGCTAGTACTGGAACAGGGGACACCGGGGAGCTGTTTTTT.

This clonotype was seen ten or more times. The V gene is TRBV7-8, the J gene TRBJ1-1, with D tentatively TRBD1 (5 bases). Germline-derived CDR1 and CDR2 are SGHVS and FQNEAQ. The CDR3 has 15 residues. The V and J ends lost 1 base and 3 bases respectively, with 12 bases between them. The chain's CDR3 is CASSLGTGRDTEAFF. Written as DNA, the CDR3 is TGTGCCAGCAGCTTAGGGACGGGCAGGGACACTGAAGCTTTCTTT.

Concerning this clonotype itself: Given a much more abundant clone one base away, this may be a read error. V gene TRBV25-1 combines with J gene TRBJ1-1; 7 bases map to TRBD1. V trimming: 5 bases; J trimming: 8 bases; junction bases outside the gene matches: 5. CDR3 length: 12 amino acids. Germline CDR1 MGHDK, CDR2 SYGVNS. CDR3 sequence: CASSSNRGEAFF. CDR3 bases: TGTGCCAGCAGTTCGAACAGGGGCGAAGCTTTCTTT.

At least ten counts were recorded for this clonotype. The V and J genes are TRBV5-1 and TRBJ1-1, with D perhaps TRBD1 (6 bases). In germline, CDR1 is SGHRS, CDR2 YFSETQ. This CDR3 has 15 residues. Between the trimmed V and J ends, which lost 4 bases and 1 base, there was a span of 14 bases. The CDR3 nucleotides are TGCGCCAGCAGCACCGGGACATACGCGAACACTGAAGCTTTCTTT. Protein sequence: CASSTGTYANTEAFF.

The chain has TRBV2 and TRBJ1-1; D is perhaps TRBD1 (5 bases). Trimming cost V 6 bases and J 4 bases, with 12 bases left between them. Germline loops: CDR1 SNHLY, CDR2 FYNNEI. The CDR3 is 13 residues long. The CDR3 spells CASRRDGSTEAFF. The CDR3 nucleotides read TGTGCCAGCAGGAGGGACGGGAGCACTGAAGCTTTCTTT.

The chain carries TRBV10-3 and TRBJ1-1; D is uncertain. The CDR3 extends over 14 amino acids. Germline V CDR1 and CDR2: ENHRY, SYGVKD. The V and J ends lost 10 bases and 1 base respectively, with 16 bases between them. CDR3 in DNA: TGTGCCAGCTCAACCGTAGACAAGAACACTGAAGCTTTCTTT. As protein: CASSTVDKNTEAFF.